Listed here are 13 T cell receptor beta chains from one sample, sequenced in a study of blood T cell repertoires in COVID-19 (dated by TCRdb to 2018 to 2021). The receptor library was made with the immunoSEQ multiplex PCR assay. TCRdb took over this immuneACCESS table, retaining in-frame rearrangements with V and J assigned. Such tables are incomplete; in checked studies, under half of the missing clones stem from an unresolved V gene, and the remainder is unexplained. The sample data list under 300,000 clones, and around 90% of these were observed just once. The ten largest clones capture 0.94% of the sample. Sequenced: peripheral blood. These receptors were collected from a woman in her forties who had recovered from COVID-19.

The V gene is TRBV29-1, the J gene TRBJ1-2; 10 bases are shared with TRBD1. The CDR3 contains 14 residues. V was pared by 7 bases and J by 7 bases, with 12 bases of the junction left unmatched. Germline V gene lookup returns CDR1 SQVTM and CDR2 ANQGSEA. CDR3 sequence reads: CSGDIPGQGFGYTF. The CDR3 coding sequence is TGCAGCGGCGACATACCGGGACAGGGGTTTGGCTACACCTTC.

This clone was detected a few times. The sample contains more than one DNA sequence encoding this CDR3. The J gene is TRBJ2-3, the V gene TRBV7-7; 9 bases are a match to TRBD1. Per germline, CDR1 SSHAT and CDR2 FNYEAQ (reference sequence). CDR3 length: 15 amino acids. J gave up 0 bases and V 3 bases, and 1 base lay outside the gene matches. CDR3 DNA: TGTGCCAGCAGCTTGGGGACAGGGAGCACAGATACGCAGTATTTT. It encodes CASSLGTGSTDTQYF.

The V and J genes are TRBV4-1 and TRBJ1-1; no firm D call. Germline CDR1 and CDR2: MGHRA and YSYEKL. CDR3 size: 16 residues. V lost 1 base and J lost 0, with 12 bases in between. This CDR3 reads CASSQAGRGVNTEAFF. The CDR3 DNA follows: TGCGCCAGCAGCCAAGCCGGGAGAGGTGTGAACACTGAAGCTTTCTTT.

The genes are TRBV11-2 and TRBJ2-1, with 7 bases identical to TRBD2. Trimming cost V 5 bases and J 4 bases; bases outside gene matches: 17. This CDR3 is built from 18 residues. Germline CDR1 and CDR2: SGHAT and FQNNGV. CDR3 protein: CASSHGGVAQLFYNEQFF. CDR3 sequence (DNA): TGTGCCAGCAGCCATGGGGGGGTAGCCCAGCTTTTTTACAATGAGCAGTTCTTC.

Comment on this clone: This likely reflects a read error, since a far larger clone is one base away. The gene calls are TRBV3-1 (or the pseudogene TRBV3-2) and TRBJ1-2; a possible D gene is TRBD1 (6 bases). The germline gives CDR1 LGHDT, CDR2 YNNKEL (reference sequence). CDR3 length: 13 amino acids. V gave up 6 bases and J gave up 1 base, with 9 bases separating them. CDR3 protein: CASRPQGNYGYTF. The CDR3 DNA reads TGTGCCAGCAGGCCACAGGGTAACTATGGCTACACCTTC.

V is TRBV7-9 and J is TRBJ2-2; D is perhaps TRBD1 (6 bases). The germline V and J ends were trimmed by 5 bases and 3 bases, with 16 bases remaining between them. CDR3 size: 16 residues. The germline V gene has CDR1 SEHNR and CDR2 FQNEAQ (reference sequence). The CDR3 sequence: CASSPVGGFDTGELFF. The CDR3 nucleotides read TGTGCCAGCAGCCCCGTAGGGGGATTTGACACCGGGGAGCTGTTTTTT.

The V and J genes are TRBV11-2 and TRBJ2-1, with TRBD1 matching 7 bases. Germline lookup yields CDR1 SGHAT and CDR2 FQNNGV. The CDR3 totals 15 residues. V shed 1 base, J shed 7 bases, and the junction held 7 bases outside the gene matches. The CDR3: CASSLGGTAANEQFF. The CDR3 region has the DNA TGTGCCAGCAGCTTAGGGGGGACAGCGGCTAATGAGCAGTTCTTC.

The V and J genes are TRBV5-8 and TRBJ2-4; weak D call: TRBD2 (5 bases). CDR1 and CDR2 (germline): SGHTS, YDEGEE. Trimming pared 5 bases from V and 7 bases from J, leaving 16 bases between. The CDR3 extends over 14 amino acids. The DNA for the CDR3 is TGTGCCAGCAGTCCTCGGGAAAACCGGAACATTCAGTACTTC. Amino acid sequence: CASSPRENRNIQYF.

The chain combines TRBV5-1 with TRBJ2-2, with D possibly matching TRBD2 (6 bases). The V and J ends lost 1 base and 4 bases respectively, with 14 bases between them. The CDR3 totals 16 residues. CDR1 is SGHRS and CDR2 is YFSETQ in the germline V gene. The CDR3 protein is CASSLQGGVPTGELFF. As DNA, the CDR3 is TGCGCCAGCAGCTTGCAAGGAGGGGTTCCCACCGGGGAGCTGTTTTTT. Full variable domain (remainder filled in from reference TRBV5-1 and TRBJ2-2): KAGVTQTPRYLIKTRGQQVTLSCSPISGHRSVSWYQQTPGQGLQFLFEYFSETQRNKGNFPGRFSGRQFSNSRSEMNVSTLELGDSALYLCASSLQGGVPTGELFFGEGSRLTVL.

The CDR3 DNA reads TGTGCCAGCAGTTCGTATCAGGTACAAGAGACCCAGTACTTC. Protein sequence: CASSSYQVQETQYF. This chain links TRBV6-5 with TRBJ2-5, with D hard to call. Trimming took off 4 bases at V and 2 bases at J, with 11 bases between the two ends. CDR3 size: 14 residues. Germline CDR1 reads MNHEY; CDR2 reads SVGAGI.

The table lists this clone with a few counts. The chain links TRBV18 to TRBJ2-1, with 8 bases fitting TRBD2. In germline, CDR1 is KGHSH, CDR2 LQKENI. Trimming removed 6 bases from V and 8 bases from J; junction bases left unmatched: 3. The CDR3 loop spans 12 amino acids. The CDR3 loop reads CASSSGGYEQFF. Written as DNA, the CDR3 is TGTGCCAGCTCTTCGGGGGGGTATGAGCAGTTCTTC.

The chain recombines TRBV27 with TRBJ1-5; TRBD1 aligns across 8 bases. Germline V CDR1 and CDR2: MNHEY, SMNVEV (reference sequence). With 0 bases clipped from V and 1 base from J, the junction kept 11 bases outside the gene matches. The CDR3 runs 19 residues. The DNA for the CDR3 is TGTGCCAGCAGTTTATCTTCCAGGGGGCGCATAGGAAGCAATCAGCCCCAGCATTTT. Protein: CASSLSSRGRIGSNQPQHF.

This clone was found a few times. The chain employs TRBV5-4 and TRBJ2-7; 12 positions agree with TRBD2. This CDR3 has 15 residues. CDR1 SGHNT and CDR2 YYREEE come from the germline V gene (reference sequence). Trimming removed 0 bases from V and 6 bases from J; junction bases left unmatched: 4. The CDR3 coding sequence is TGTGCCAGCAGCTTGGTGCGGACTAGCGGGACCGAGCAGTACTTC. As protein: CASSLVRTSGTEQYF.